This T cell receptor beta chain was recovered during a study of control samples from healthy donors and cancer patients. Using immunoSEQ multiplex PCR, the repertoire was profiled, and TCRdb retains in-frame clones only, with some absent. The data contain about 64,000 clones, about 92% of them seen just once; the ten biggest clones take up about 1.7%. The sample comprised PBMCs. The source of this sequence is a middle-aged man with colorectal cancer.

The CDR3 loop is CASSEFDTRNTIYF. For the CDR3, the DNA is TGTGCCAGCAGTGAATTCGACACTCGAAACACCATATATTTT. The V and J genes are TRBV25-1 and TRBJ1-3; D unclear. Per the germline V gene, CDR1 is MGHDK and CDR2 is SYGVNS. CDR3 length: 14 residues. Trimming stripped 1 base from V and 5 bases from J, with 9 bases between.